This T cell receptor beta chain was identified in a study of response to subunit inactivated influenza vaccine. The study, taken as a whole, reports: Authors suggested each seasonal flu vaccination may recruit only limited numbers of new T cells.

Germline CDR1 reads SGHRS; CDR2 reads YFSETQ. V lost 0 bases to trimming and J lost 8 bases; unmatched junction nucleotides: 6. The CDR3 covers 16 residues. Details on this clonotype: Its antigen is unidentified.

TCRdb passed the RT-PCR reads through MiXCR, listing each CDR3 protein once. This sample yields around 300,000 distinct CDR3 sequences, of which approximately 23% are seen a single time; over 9% belongs to the top ten. The chain employs TRBV5-1 and TRBJ2-1; 12 bases are a match to TRBD2. This receptor was obtained from a man in his fifties or sixties who received an inactivated influenza vaccine. The specimen was PBMCs from blood, collected approximately 22 months after vaccination. CDR3: CASSLAVSSGGDEQFF. In nucleotides, the CDR3 is TGCGCCAGCAGCTTGGCCGTGTCTAGCGGGGGGGATGAGCAGTTCTTC.